These 29 T cell receptor beta chains came from one sample sequenced in a study of brain metastases from non-small cell lung cancer. The data were produced by immunoSEQ multiplex PCR, yet TCRdb's version contains in-frame clones alone and is incomplete. The sample yields some 1,500 clones, approximately 80% seen once. Sequencing used primary lung tumor tissue. These receptors all come from a donor at least 40 years old with non-small cell lung cancer.

There are a few counts of this clone. This chain connects TRBV5-6 to TRBJ1-2; D ambiguous. The CDR3 is 13 amino acids. Germline CDR1 reads SGHDT; CDR2 reads YYEEEE. The ends were cut back, 6 bases at V and 4 bases at J, with 13 bases in the middle. The CDR3 DNA is TGTGCCAGCACACCGACGCCCAGCTATGGCTACACCTTC. It encodes CASTPTPSYGYTF.

The chain is built from TRBV27 and TRBJ1-1, with D perhaps matching TRBD1 (6 bases). V was shortened by 6 bases and J by 1 base, with 18 bases between the two germline ends. In germline, CDR1 is MNHEY, CDR2 SMNVEV (reference sequence). The CDR3 runs to 16 residues. The CDR3: CASRQTSTGRNTEAFF. In nucleotides, the CDR3 is TGTGCCAGCAGACAGACCAGTACAGGGAGGAACACTGAAGCTTTCTTT.

V and J are TRBV2 and TRBJ1-2, with D perhaps TRBD1 (6 bases). V was cut by 2 bases and J by 4 bases, with 11 bases left in between. Per the germline V gene, CDR1 is SNHLY and CDR2 is FYNNEI. The CDR3 contains 14 residues. For the CDR3, the DNA is TGTGCCAGCAGTGAACCGGGGGCCTTCTATGGCTACACCTTC. It is translated as CASSEPGAFYGYTF. Combining the CDR3 with reference TRBV2 and TRBJ1-2 gives the whole variable domain EPEVTQTPSHQVTQMGQEVILRCVPISNHLYFYWYRQILGQKVEFLVSFYNNEISEKSEIFDDQFSVERPDGSNFTLKIRSTKLEDSAMYFCASSEPGAFYGYTFGSGTRLTVV.

This chain joins TRBV7-2 and TRBJ1-6; D gene unclear. Germline values: CDR1 SGHTA, CDR2 FQGNSA. The CDR3 has 13 amino acids. Trimming took 5 bases from V and 10 from J, leaving 12 bases between them. The CDR3: CASSTVGWSPLHF. The CDR3 DNA is TGTGCCAGCAGCACCGTAGGGTGGTCACCCCTCCACTTT.

This clone occurred a few times. The chain uses TRBV7-9 and TRBJ1-1, with a possible D match to TRBD1 (6 bases). V was clipped by 4 bases and J by 4 bases, with 10 bases between them. CDR3 size: 13 residues. Per the germline V gene, CDR1 is SEHNR and CDR2 is FQNEAQ (reference sequence). CDR3 coding DNA: TGTGCCAGCAGCTACTTCAGGGGCACTGAAGCTTTCTTT. It translates to CASSYFRGTEAFF.

V usage is TRBV20-1 and J usage is TRBJ1-4, with D possibly being TRBD1 (5 bases). The V end lost 3 bases, the J end lost 0 bases, and 11 bases lay between the germline ends. The CDR3 sequence is 15 residues long. Germline CDR1 DFQATT, CDR2 SNEGSKA (reference sequence). This CDR3 is CSASQAGSTNEKLFF. The CDR3 DNA is TGCAGTGCTAGTCAGGCAGGGTCAACTAATGAAAAACTGTTTTTT.

In nucleotides, the CDR3 is TGTGCCAGCACCAACCCTCCAGGAGACTATGGCTACACCTTC. Its translation is CASTNPPGDYGYTF. The rearrangement uses TRBV2 and TRBJ1-2; D uncertain. Germline loops: CDR1 SNHLY, CDR2 FYNNEI. The V gene lost 7 bases and the J gene lost 3 bases, with 15 bases spanning the gap. The CDR3 has 14 amino acids.

The V gene is TRBV20-1, the J gene TRBJ1-1, with TRBD1 as a possible D gene (5 bases). Germline CDR1 DFQATT, CDR2 SNEGSKA (reference sequence). Trimming pared 3 bases from V and 1 base from J, leaving 15 bases between. The CDR3 extends over 15 amino acids. CDR3 sequence (DNA): TGCAGTGCTAGTCCAAACGCGGGGGGGAACACTGAAGCTTTCTTT. Translated, it gives CSASPNAGGNTEAFF.

The gene calls are TRBV7-9 and TRBJ2-3, with 11 bases aligning to TRBD2. V trimming: 7 bases; J trimming: 9 bases; junction bases outside the gene matches: 9. The V gene's germline CDR1 is SEHNR and CDR2 FQNEAQ (reference sequence). CDR3 length: 14 residues. The CDR3 spells CASTPSGGRNTQYF. The CDR3 DNA sequence: TGTGCCAGCACCCCTAGCGGGGGGCGTAACACGCAGTATTTT.

Here the CDR3 reads CASSYLGASGKNIQYF. The DNA for the CDR3 is TGTGCCAGCAGTTACTTAGGGGCCTCCGGCAAAAACATTCAGTACTTC. The chain employs TRBV6-6 and TRBJ2-4, with TRBD1 as a possible D gene (5 bases). The CDR3 runs 16 residues. The V and J ends lost 1 base and 3 bases respectively, with 13 bases between them. Germline CDR1 MNHNY, CDR2 SVGAGI (reference sequence).

CDR3 coding DNA: TGTGCCAGCAGCCAGGCCCCGAGTGGACAGATTAATCAGCCCCAGCATTTT. Encoded protein: CASSQAPSGQINQPQHF. V is TRBV4-2 and J is TRBJ1-5; weak D call: TRBD1 (6 bases). Germline V gene sequence: CDR1 LGHNA, CDR2 YNFKEQ. V lost 3 bases, J lost 4 bases, and 19 bases lay in between. The CDR3 consists of 17 residues.

The chain uses TRBV28 and TRBJ1-5; D is perhaps TRBD1 (6 bases). CDR1 and CDR2 from the germline V gene are MDHEN and SYDVKM. Trimming stripped 0 bases from V and 14 bases from J, with 11 bases between. The CDR3 sequence is 12 residues long. CDR3 sequence reads: CASSLWDSRKHF. The CDR3 DNA sequence: TGTGCCAGCAGTTTATGGGACAGCCGAAAGCATTTT.

The chain has TRBV5-6 and TRBJ1-3, with a tentative D call TRBD1 (5 bases). Per the germline V gene, CDR1 is SGHDT and CDR2 is YYEEEE. The ends were cut back, 4 bases at V and 8 bases at J, with 22 bases in the middle. The CDR3 spans 16 residues. CDR3 nucleotide sequence: TGTGCCAGCAGCCTGTTCGTGGACATTGGTTCAGACACCATATATTTT. This encodes CASSLFVDIGSDTIYF.

The gene calls are TRBV5-4 and TRBJ2-7; TRBD1 matches 12 bases. V shed 4 bases and J 6 bases; nucleotides not matched to a gene: 11. The CDR3 loop spans 16 amino acids. Looked up from germline, CDR1 is SGHNT and CDR2 is YYREEE (reference sequence). As DNA, the CDR3 is TGTGCCAGCAGCGTAATGCCGGGACAGGGGGCGGGCGAGCAGTACTTC. It codes for CASSVMPGQGAGEQYF.

V is TRBV28 and J is TRBJ1-5, with 10 bases lining up with TRBD1. Trimming took 8 bases from V and 3 from J; bases not matched to a gene: 4. The CDR3 length is 14 residues. From germline, CDR1 is MDHEN and CDR2 SYDVKM. The CDR3 coding sequence is TGTGCCAGCGGGACAGGGGTTCTCAATCAGCCCCAGCATTTT. Its translation: CASGTGVLNQPQHF.

The chain couples TRBV4-1 to TRBJ2-3, with 9 bases that match TRBD1. CDR1 is MGHRA and CDR2 is YSYEKL in the germline V gene. The length of the CDR3 is 17 residues. Trimming took 0 bases from V and 5 from J; bases not matched to a gene: 9. CDR3 loop: CASSQDPTGGAVDTQYF. The DNA for the CDR3 is TGCGCCAGCAGCCAAGATCCCACAGGGGGCGCCGTAGATACGCAGTATTTT.

This chain joins TRBV5-6 and TRBJ2-3; D is undetermined. The CDR3 spans 16 residues. CDR1 and CDR2 (germline): SGHDT, YYEEEE. Trimming left V 4 bases short and J 4 bases short, with 19 bases between. The chain's CDR3 is CASSLPRGRRADTQYF. The DNA for the CDR3 is TGTGCCAGCAGCCTGCCCCGCGGCAGGAGAGCAGATACGCAGTATTTT.

The V and J genes are TRBV4-1 and TRBJ2-5; TRBD1 matches at 9 bases. From germline, CDR1 is MGHRA and CDR2 YSYEKL. There are 15 residues in the CDR3. V dropped 1 base and J dropped 2; count of bases not matched to a gene: 2. The CDR3 DNA is TGCGCCAGCAGCCAAGGGGACAGGGCGCAAGAGACCCAGTACTTC. Protein product: CASSQGDRAQETQYF.

The chain is built from TRBV11-3 and TRBJ1-1, with 7 nucleotides matching TRBD1. The germline gives CDR1 SGHNT, CDR2 YENEEA. The CDR3 is 13 amino acids. V was pared by 5 bases and J by 4 bases, with 4 bases of the junction left unmatched. The CDR3 DNA is TGTGCCAGCAGCCTACAGGGGAGCACTGAAGCTTTCTTT. Translating it yields CASSLQGSTEAFF.

The rearrangement joins TRBV28 to TRBJ1-5, with no clear D. There are 17 residues in the CDR3. Germline-derived CDR1 and CDR2 are MDHEN and SYDVKM. V was cut by 2 bases and J by 1 base, with 15 bases left in between. CDR3 DNA sequence: TGTGCCAGCAGTTTAAGCGCAGGCGTTTGGAGCAATCAGCCCCAGCATTTT. Protein sequence: CASSLSAGVWSNQPQHF.

A word on this clone: A far bigger clonotype differs at one base, so this is likely a read error. Different DNA sequences within this sample yield the same CDR3. This chain connects TRBV5-5 to TRBJ2-7; a possible D gene is TRBD2 (6 bases). Looked up from germline, CDR1 is SGHKS and CDR2 is YYEKEE (reference sequence). There are 13 residues in the CDR3. CDR3 DNA: TGTGCCAGCAGCGGCGGGGTGACCTATGAGCAGTACTTC. Its protein is CASSGGVTYEQYF.

The V and J genes are TRBV7-6 and TRBJ1-2, with 8 nucleotides matching TRBD1. With V trimmed by 1 base and J by 5 bases, 6 bases remained unmatched. The germline gives CDR1 SGHVS, CDR2 FNYEAQ. The CDR3 totals 15 residues. For the CDR3, the DNA is TGTGCCAGCAGCTTAGGGCAGGGGGCAGGATATGGCTACACCTTC. Its translation: CASSLGQGAGYGYTF.

The chain carries TRBV14 and TRBJ2-3; TRBD2 might be the D (7 bases). In germline, CDR1 is SGHDN, CDR2 FVKESK. V was pared by 0 bases and J by 2 bases, with 24 bases between. CDR3 length: 20 residues. CDR3 sequence (DNA): TGTGCCAGCAGCCAAGAGGAGGAACTTTTCGCGGGGGCGACCACAGATACGCAGTATTTT. Amino acids: CASSQEEELFAGATTDTQYF.

As regards this clone: Different DNA sequences within this sample yield the same CDR3. The V and J genes are TRBV28 and TRBJ1-4, with TRBD1 matching over 7 bases. This CDR3 contains 18 residues. In germline, CDR1 is MDHEN, CDR2 SYDVKM. The V gene end was trimmed by 5 bases and the J gene end by 5 bases; junction bases not matched to a gene: 17. The CDR3 protein is CASSLRDRVFLANEKLFF. In nucleotides, the CDR3 is TGTGCCAGCAGTCTCCGAGACAGGGTCTTTTTGGCCAATGAAAAACTGTTTTTT.

The J gene is TRBJ1-1, the V gene TRBV18, with 8 bases matching TRBD1. This CDR3 has 16 amino acids. Germline lookup yields CDR1 KGHSH and CDR2 LQKENI. Trimming cost V 5 bases and J 0 bases; bases outside gene matches: 8. CDR3 nucleotide sequence: TGTGCCAGCTCAACCACAGGGGGAGGACTGAACACTGAAGCTTTCTTT. This translates into CASSTTGGGLNTEAFF.

Of note for this clone: One base away lies a much larger clone, so this may be a sequencing read error. The chain is built from TRBV2 and TRBJ1-2, with D perhaps matching TRBD1 (5 bases). Germline-derived CDR1 and CDR2 are SNHLY and FYNNEI. The CDR3 has 15 residues. The CDR3 region is CANSEAPMGDGGYTF. The DNA of the CDR3 is TGTGCCAACAGTGAAGCCCCTATGGGGGACGGGGGCTACACCTTC.

The chain carries TRBV9 and TRBJ1-4, with D unresolved. The V end was cut by 3 bases, the J end by 3 bases, with 15 bases between. This CDR3 has 16 residues. Germline values: CDR1 SGDLS, CDR2 YYNGEE. CDR3 residues: CASSAPHGVANEKLFF. As DNA, the CDR3 is TGTGCCAGCAGCGCCCCCCACGGGGTGGCTAATGAAAAACTGTTTTTT.

The V and J genes are TRBV15 and TRBJ1-2; 8 bases map to TRBD1. Unmatched junction bases numbered 5, after V lost 0 bases and J lost 2 bases. The germline CDR1 and CDR2 sequences are LNHNV and YYDKDF (reference sequence). The CDR3 consists of 16 residues. The CDR3 region is CATSRDARTGNYGYTF. The CDR3 DNA sequence: TGTGCCACCAGCAGAGATGCCCGGACAGGGAACTATGGCTACACCTTC.

The J gene is TRBJ1-1, the V gene TRBV28; D is ambiguous. Germline V gives CDR1 MDHEN, CDR2 SYDVKM. V lost 10 bases to trimming and J lost 0 bases, with 12 bases between them. This CDR3 region has 13 residues. In DNA form, the CDR3 reads TGTGCCACCCTGGAGGGCTTGAACACTGAAGCTTTCTTT. This sequence encodes CATLEGLNTEAFF.